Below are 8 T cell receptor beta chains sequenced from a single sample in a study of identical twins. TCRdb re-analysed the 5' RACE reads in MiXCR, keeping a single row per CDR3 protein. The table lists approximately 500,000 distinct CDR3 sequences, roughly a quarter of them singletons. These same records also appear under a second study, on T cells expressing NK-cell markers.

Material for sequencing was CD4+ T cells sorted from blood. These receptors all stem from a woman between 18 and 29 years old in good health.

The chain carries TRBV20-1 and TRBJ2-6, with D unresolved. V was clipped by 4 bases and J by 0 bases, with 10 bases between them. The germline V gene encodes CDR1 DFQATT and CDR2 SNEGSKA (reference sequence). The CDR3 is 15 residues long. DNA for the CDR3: TGCAGTGCTACCCGTACCACCTCTGGGGCCAACGTCCTGACTTTC. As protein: CSATRTTSGANVLTF.

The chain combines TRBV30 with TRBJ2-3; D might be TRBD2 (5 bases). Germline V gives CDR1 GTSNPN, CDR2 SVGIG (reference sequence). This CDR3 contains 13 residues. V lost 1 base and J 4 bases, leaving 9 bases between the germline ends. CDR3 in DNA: TGTGCCTGGAGTGGCGGGCCGGCAGATACGCAGTATTTT. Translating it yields CAWSGGPADTQYF.

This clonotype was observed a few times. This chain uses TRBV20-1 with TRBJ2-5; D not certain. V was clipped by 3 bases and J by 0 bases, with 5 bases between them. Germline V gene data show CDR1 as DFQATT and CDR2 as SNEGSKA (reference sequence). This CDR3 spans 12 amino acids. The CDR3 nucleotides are TGCAGTGCTAGTCGGTACCAAGAGACCCAGTACTTC. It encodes CSASRYQETQYF.

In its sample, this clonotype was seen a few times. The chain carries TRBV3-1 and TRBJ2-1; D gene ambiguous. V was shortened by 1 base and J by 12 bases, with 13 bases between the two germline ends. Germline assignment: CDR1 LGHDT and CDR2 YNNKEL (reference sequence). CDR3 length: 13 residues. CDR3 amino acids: CASSQVRGLGQFF. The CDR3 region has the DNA TGTGCCAGCAGCCAAGTGCGTGGGTTGGGGCAGTTCTTC.

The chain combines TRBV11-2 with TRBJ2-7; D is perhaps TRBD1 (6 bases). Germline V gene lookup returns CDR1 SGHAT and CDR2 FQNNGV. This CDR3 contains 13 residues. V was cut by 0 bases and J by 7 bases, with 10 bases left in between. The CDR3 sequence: CASSLDFQGEQYF. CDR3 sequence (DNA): TGTGCCAGCAGCTTAGATTTCCAGGGGGAGCAGTACTTC.

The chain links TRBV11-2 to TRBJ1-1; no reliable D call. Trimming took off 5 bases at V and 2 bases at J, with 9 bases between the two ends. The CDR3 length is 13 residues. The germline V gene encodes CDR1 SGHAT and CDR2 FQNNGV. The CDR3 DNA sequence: TGTGCCAGCAGCCCCGGGATTAACACTGAAGCTTTCTTT. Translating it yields CASSPGINTEAFF. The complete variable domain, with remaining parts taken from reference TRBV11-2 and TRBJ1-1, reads EAGVAQSPRYKIIEKRQSVAFWCNPISGHATLYWYQQILGQGPKLLIQFQNNGVVDDSQLPKDRFSAERLKGVDSTLKIQPAKLEDSAVYLCASSPGINTEAFFGQGTRLTVV.

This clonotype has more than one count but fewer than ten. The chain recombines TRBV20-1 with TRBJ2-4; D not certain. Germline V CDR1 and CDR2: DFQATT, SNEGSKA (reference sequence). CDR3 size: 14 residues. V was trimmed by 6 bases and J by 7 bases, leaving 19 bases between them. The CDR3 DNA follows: TGCAGTGCCAGAAAGGCTAAAGTCTCGAACATTCAGTACTTC. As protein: CSARKAKVSNIQYF.

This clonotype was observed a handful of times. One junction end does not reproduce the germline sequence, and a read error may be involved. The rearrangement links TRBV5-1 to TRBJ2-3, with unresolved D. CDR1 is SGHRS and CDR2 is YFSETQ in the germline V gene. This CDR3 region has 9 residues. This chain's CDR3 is CAKSSSAGF. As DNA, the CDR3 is TGCGCCAAATCCTCCTCGGCAGGTTTT.